The 24 T cell receptor beta chains in this list originate from one sample, sequenced in a study of CD8+CD57+ T cells in acquired aplastic anemia (dated by TCRdb to the late 2010s). Instrument used: Illumina HiSeq 2000. TCR beta VDJ combination and CDR3 sequence profiling used genomic DNA as the template. In-frame beta chains were kept once TCRdb had trimmed the public reads at Q25 with fastp and called clones with MiXCR. Duplicate CDR3 protein sequences are folded into a single record with the most common DNA and genes. A total of tens of thousands of distinct CDR3 sequences appear in this sample, roughly 65% of them only once. Of the sample, more than 20% is held by the ten largest clones. The source material was sorted CD4+, CD8+, or CD8+CD57+ T cells (not recorded which) from PBMCs. These receptors were collected from a human donor in good health, serving as a control.

The chain is built from TRBV2 and TRBJ2-2; D not certain. Germline V gene lookup returns CDR1 SNHLY and CDR2 FYNNEI. This CDR3 has 14 residues. V was pared by 8 bases and J by 1 base, with 11 bases between. The CDR3 is CASEVLGNTGELFF. As DNA, the CDR3 is TGTGCCAGCGAAGTTCTAGGGAACACCGGGGAGCTGTTTTTT.

This clonotype appeared many times. The rearrangement links TRBV6-5 to TRBJ1-2, with 7 bases aligning to TRBD1. Trimming removed 5 bases from V and 1 base from J; junction bases left unmatched: 10. The germline V gene has CDR1 MNHEY and CDR2 SVGAGI. This CDR3 is built from 16 residues. CDR3 residues: CASSRRTGDHNYGYTF. CDR3 coding DNA: TGTGCCAGCAGTCGACGAACAGGGGATCATAACTATGGCTACACCTTC.

This chain uses TRBV19 with TRBJ2-5; 8 positions agree with TRBD1. Germline V gene lookup returns CDR1 LNHDA and CDR2 SQIVND (reference sequence). J was trimmed by 5 bases and V by 0 bases; bases with no gene match: 2. The CDR3 loop spans 14 amino acids. DNA of the CDR3: TGTGCCAGTAGTATAGACAGGGGGCGGGAGACCCAGTACTTC. As protein: CASSIDRGRETQYF.

There are many counts of this clonotype. V usage is TRBV6-1 and J usage is TRBJ1-2; D possibly corresponds to TRBD1 (6 bases). CDR3 length: 16 amino acids. V dropped 1 base and J dropped 7 bases, with 19 bases sitting between them. Germline V gene data show CDR1 as MNHNS and CDR2 as SASEGT. The CDR3 is CASSEGGYRDLGGYTF. CDR3 bases: TGTGCCAGCAGTGAAGGAGGGTACAGGGACCTAGGTGGCTACACCTTC.

V is TRBV14 and J is TRBJ2-3; D may be TRBD2 (7 bases). Germline CDR1 and CDR2: SGHDN and FVKESK. CDR3 length equals 15 residues. The ends were cut back, 0 bases at V and 6 bases at J, with 13 bases in the middle. The CDR3 nucleotides are TGTGCCAGCAGCCAAGATTGGGGGGGCCGTGATACGCAGTATTTT. Translation: CASSQDWGGRDTQYF.

This rearrangement joins TRBV7-9 to TRBJ1-2; 9 nucleotides match TRBD1. J was trimmed by 5 bases and V by 1 base; bases with no gene match: 8. Per the germline V gene, CDR1 is SEHNR and CDR2 is FQNEAQ (reference sequence). This CDR3 contains 16 residues. The CDR3 bases are TGTGCCAGCAGCTTAGAATGGGGACAGGGTACATATGGCTACACCTTC. Encoded protein: CASSLEWGQGTYGYTF.

This chain links TRBV3-1 with TRBJ2-5; the D gene is possibly TRBD2 (6 bases). Trimming took 4 bases from V and 5 from J, leaving 11 bases between them. Germline CDR1 reads LGHDT; CDR2 reads YNNKEL (reference sequence). The CDR3 sequence is 13 residues long. The CDR3 here is CASSPGERETQYF. Here the CDR3 DNA reads TGTGCCAGCAGCCCGGGGGAAAGGGAGACCCAGTACTTC.

This clonotype was detected a few times. The chain joins TRBV7-2 to TRBJ1-5, with D perhaps TRBD1 (6 bases). The CDR3 has 13 amino acids. Per germline, CDR1 SGHTA and CDR2 FQGNSA. The V gene lost 5 bases and the J gene lost 6 bases, with 11 bases spanning the gap. Written as DNA, the CDR3 is TGTGCCAGCAGCGTCGACAGGTTTCAGCCCCAGCATTTT. The encoded protein is CASSVDRFQPQHF.

This clonotype was seen ten or more times. The chain uses TRBV7-3 and TRBJ1-4, with 8 bases aligning to TRBD1. The CDR3 consists of 13 residues. V was pared by 3 bases and J by 6 bases, with 0 bases of the junction left unmatched. Germline CDR1 SGHTA, CDR2 FQGTGA. The CDR3 DNA reads TGTGCCAGCAGCTTGGACAGGGATGAAAAACTGTTTTTT. Translated, it gives CASSLDRDEKLFF.

The genes are TRBV25-1 and TRBJ1-2; possibly TRBD1 for D (6 bases). CDR1 MGHDK and CDR2 SYGVNS come from the germline V gene. This CDR3 has 14 amino acids. Trimming stripped 8 bases from V and 4 bases from J, with 17 bases between. The CDR3 here is CASEDSLLGYGYTF. In nucleotides, the CDR3 is TGTGCCAGCGAGGACAGCCTCCTCGGCTATGGCTACACCTTC.

The chain couples TRBV20-1 to TRBJ1-3, with TRBD1 identical over 8 bases. CDR3 size: 13 residues. Germline V CDR1 and CDR2: DFQATT, SNEGSKA (reference sequence). V lost 1 base, J lost 4 bases, and 0 bases stayed unmatched. The CDR3 bases are TGCAGTGCTAGAGGGGACAGGGGAAACACCATATATTTT. Translating gives CSARGDRGNTIYF.

This chain connects TRBV18 to TRBJ2-7; tentatively, D is TRBD2 (6 bases). Trimming left V 3 bases short and J 2 bases short, with 11 bases between. Looked up from germline, CDR1 is KGHSH and CDR2 is LQKENI. The length of the CDR3 is 14 residues. This chain's CDR3 is CASSPAGIAYEQYF. The CDR3 DNA sequence: TGTGCCAGCTCACCCGCGGGGATCGCCTACGAGCAGTACTTC. The full variable domain, with the rest looked up from reference TRBV18 and TRBJ2-7, is NAGVMQNPRHLVRRRGQEARLRCSPMKGHSHVYWYRQLPEEGLKFMVYLQKENIIDESGMPKERFSAEFPKEGPSILRIQQVVRGDSAAYFCASSPAGIAYEQYFGPGTRLTVT.

The chain links TRBV19 to TRBJ1-1; D is perhaps TRBD1 (6 bases). This CDR3 has 13 residues. Germline CDR1 LNHDA, CDR2 SQIVND (reference sequence). V was clipped by 5 bases and J by 2 bases, with 9 bases between them. The CDR3 is CASSGTPNTEAFF. CDR3 DNA: TGTGCCAGTAGTGGGACACCCAACACTGAAGCTTTCTTT.

The rearrangement joins TRBV25-1 to TRBJ1-2, with a weak D call TRBD1 (5 bases). Germline CDR1 is MGHDK and CDR2 is SYGVNS. V lost 4 bases and J lost 8, with 11 bases in between. The CDR3 covers 12 residues. The CDR3 DNA sequence: TGTGCCAGCAGTGGTCAGGGAAGCGGCTACACCTTC. Protein product: CASSGQGSGYTF.

This clonotype came up many times. The CDR3 region has the DNA TGTGCCAGCAGCGCACCCGGGACAGGCAACGGAAACACCATATATTTT. Encoded protein: CASSAPGTGNGNTIYF. The chain has TRBV7-9 and TRBJ1-3; 8 bases map to TRBD1. V was clipped by 5 bases and J by 4 bases; unmatched bases: 10. The CDR3 covers 16 residues. Per the germline V gene, CDR1 is SEHNR and CDR2 is FQNEAQ (reference sequence).

The V call is TRBV20-1, the J call TRBJ1-3, with 12 bases identical to TRBD1. Germline loops: CDR1 DFQATT, CDR2 SNEGSKA (reference sequence). With 3 bases clipped from V and 8 bases from J, the junction kept 5 bases outside the gene matches. The CDR3 length is 14 residues. CDR3 DNA: TGCAGTGCTAGCCCGGGACAGGGGGCAGACACCATATATTTT. It yields the protein CSASPGQGADTIYF.

This rearrangement joins TRBV15 to TRBJ1-2; D call uncertain. Trimming took off 0 bases at V and 5 bases at J, with 4 bases between the two ends. The CDR3 runs to 12 residues. From germline, CDR1 is LNHNV and CDR2 YYDKDF (reference sequence). Here the CDR3 reads CATSRDEYGYTF. The CDR3 DNA reads as TGTGCCACCAGCAGAGATGAGTATGGCTACACCTTC.

This clonotype was seen more than once but under ten times. This chain connects TRBV15 to TRBJ2-5; D possibly corresponds to TRBD1 (6 bases). The germline V and J ends were trimmed by 0 bases and 5 bases, with 13 bases remaining between them. The CDR3 length is 15 residues. The germline CDR1 and CDR2 sequences are LNHNV and YYDKDF (reference sequence). The CDR3 nucleotides read TGTGCCACCAGCAGAGATTCTGGGGGCGTCGAGACCCAGTACTTC. This sequence encodes CATSRDSGGVETQYF. Based on the CDR3 plus reference TRBV15 and TRBJ2-5, the full variable domain is DAMVIQNPRYQVTQFGKPVTLSCSQTLNHNVMYWYQQKSSQAPKLLFHYYDKDFNNEADTPDNFQSRRPNTSFCFLDIRSPGLGDTAMYLCATSRDSGGVETQYFGPGTRLLVL.

V and J are TRBV5-1 and TRBJ2-1, with no clear D. The CDR3 loop spans 13 amino acids. The V gene lost 0 bases and the J gene lost 4 bases, with 5 bases spanning the gap. CDR1 is SGHRS, CDR2 YFSETQ, per germline. Written as DNA, the CDR3 is TGCGCCAGCAGCTTGGGGCAGTACAATGAGCAGTTCTTC. Protein product: CASSLGQYNEQFF.

The chain is built from TRBV29-1 and TRBJ1-2; D is undetermined. CDR1 is SQVTM, CDR2 ANQGSEA, per germline. The CDR3 consists of 12 residues. The V end was cut by 3 bases, the J end by 1 base, with 6 bases between. DNA of the CDR3: TGCAGCGTTGAGGAAGATAACTATGGCTACACCTTC. It yields the protein CSVEEDNYGYTF.

V usage is TRBV24-1 and J usage is TRBJ2-7; 8 nucleotides match TRBD2. Per germline, CDR1 KGHDR and CDR2 SFDVKD. Unmatched junction bases numbered 4, after V lost 7 bases and J lost 3 bases. This CDR3 region has 13 residues. The CDR3 bases are TGTGCCACCAGCGGCACTAGCGGCTACGAGCAGTACTTC. It encodes CATSGTSGYEQYF.

The CDR3 here is CATNRDPQDTQYF. CDR3 nucleotides: TGTGCCACCAACAGGGACCCGCAGGATACGCAGTATTTT. V gene TRBV24-1 combines with J gene TRBJ2-3; the D gene is possibly TRBD1 (6 bases). Germline CDR1 reads KGHDR; CDR2 reads SFDVKD. The CDR3 loop spans 13 amino acids. Trimming cost V 8 bases and J 6 bases, with 14 bases left between them.

This chain links TRBV5-1 with TRBJ2-6; D unclear. The CDR3 is 14 residues long. CDR1 is SGHRS, CDR2 YFSETQ, per germline. Trimming removed 8 bases from V and 2 bases from J, with 11 bases in between. CDR3 protein: CASGPVPGANVLTF. As DNA, the CDR3 is TGCGCCAGTGGACCGGTCCCTGGGGCCAACGTCCTGACTTTC.

The sample holds many counts of this clonotype. The genes are TRBV6-1 and TRBJ1-5; D not resolved. Germline V gives CDR1 MNHNS, CDR2 SASEGT. The CDR3 is 14 amino acids. V was clipped by 3 bases and J by 3 bases, with 9 bases between them. CDR3 coding DNA: TGTGCCAGCAGTGAGCACAGTTTCAATCAGCCCCAGCATTTT. Protein sequence: CASSEHSFNQPQHF.